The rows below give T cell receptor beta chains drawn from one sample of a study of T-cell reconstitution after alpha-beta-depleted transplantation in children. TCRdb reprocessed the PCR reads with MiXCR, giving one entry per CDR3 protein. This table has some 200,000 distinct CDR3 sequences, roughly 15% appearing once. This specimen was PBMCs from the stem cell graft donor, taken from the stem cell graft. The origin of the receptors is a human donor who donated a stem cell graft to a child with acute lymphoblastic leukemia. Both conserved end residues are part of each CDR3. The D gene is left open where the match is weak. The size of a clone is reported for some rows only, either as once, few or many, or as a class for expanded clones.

CDR3aa: CASSPGTGVNSNQPQHF
abundance: many
v_gene: TRBV5-1
d_gene: TRBD1

CDR3aa: CASSFAGTGALEAFF
abundance: few
v_gene: TRBV12-3/TRBV12-4
d_gene: TRBD1

CDR3aa: CASSPNRDRDYIGELFF
abundance: many
v_gene: TRBV5-6
d_gene: TRBD1

CDR3aa: CASSLAGMLGTGELFF
abundance: many
v_gene: TRBV4-1
d_gene: .

CDR3aa: CSAAGDNSGNQPQHF
abundance: many
v_gene: TRBV20-1
d_gene: .

CDR3aa: CASSYYDSGANVLTF
abundance: few
v_gene: TRBV7-9
d_gene: .

CDR3aa: CASSFRARRETGGYTF
abundance: many
v_gene: TRBV5-1
d_gene: .

CDR3aa: CSVAQGVDNTEAFF
abundance: many
v_gene: TRBV29-1
d_gene: TRBD1

CDR3aa: CASSQEPAEETQYF
abundance: .
v_gene: TRBV4-2
d_gene: .

CDR3aa: CASSSIPWALFEQYF
abundance: many
v_gene: TRBV6-2/TRBV6-3
d_gene: .

CDR3aa: CAWGDSNTEAFF
abundance: many
v_gene: TRBV30
d_gene: TRBD1

CDR3aa: CARTVKSNQPQHF
abundance: once
v_gene: TRBV30
d_gene: .

CDR3aa: CASTHPGTSGTYEQYF
abundance: many
v_gene: TRBV28
d_gene: TRBD2

CDR3aa: CSVEKFTREGPSAEAFF
abundance: .
v_gene: TRBV29-1
d_gene: .

CDR3aa: CASGYGETQYF
abundance: many
v_gene: TRBV5-1
d_gene: .

CDR3aa: CASSLGWEGDTEAFF
abundance: many
v_gene: TRBV5-1
d_gene: .

CDR3aa: CASSSPGGPPGRNEQYF
abundance: .
v_gene: TRBV5-1
d_gene: .

CDR3aa: CASSTLGQGGTYEQYF
abundance: .
v_gene: TRBV6-1
d_gene: TRBD1

CDR3aa: CASRGTDTQYF
abundance: many
v_gene: TRBV5-1
d_gene: .

CDR3aa: CASSRQPYSYNEQFF
abundance: many
v_gene: TRBV6-1
d_gene: .

CDR3aa: CASSHLGTDMFDEQYF
abundance: .
v_gene: TRBV7-9
d_gene: .

CDR3aa: CASSQDLGNTQYF
abundance: many
v_gene: TRBV4-1
d_gene: .

CDR3aa: CASSSSGTGANVLTF
abundance: once
v_gene: TRBV13
d_gene: .

CDR3aa: CASSQIMNTEAFF
abundance: many
v_gene: TRBV5-1
d_gene: .

CDR3aa: CSPDGAYEQYF
abundance: many
v_gene: TRBV29-1
d_gene: .

CDR3aa: CATSDSFSTDTQYF
abundance: many
v_gene: TRBV24-1
d_gene: .

CDR3aa: CASSESIRMDEQFF
abundance: .
v_gene: TRBV10-2
d_gene: .

CDR3aa: CASSPGLAGGYEQYF
abundance: few
v_gene: TRBV12-3/TRBV12-4
d_gene: TRBD2

CDR3aa: CAWSAPHEQFF
abundance: many
v_gene: TRBV30
d_gene: .

CDR3aa: CASSWHDGLNTEAFF
abundance: .
v_gene: TRBV5-1
d_gene: .

CDR3aa: CASSFPTSGRLLNEQFF
abundance: many
v_gene: TRBV12-3/TRBV12-4
d_gene: TRBD2

CDR3aa: CASSTWTSGISDTQYF
abundance: .
v_gene: TRBV11-2
d_gene: TRBD2

CDR3aa: CSVQIYGNTEAFF
abundance: many
v_gene: TRBV29-1
d_gene: .

CDR3aa: CASSPRNPGQSYEQYF
abundance: many
v_gene: TRBV7-9
d_gene: TRBD1

CDR3aa: CASTLYPGKPQHF
abundance: .
v_gene: TRBV12-3/TRBV12-4
d_gene: .

CDR3aa: CASSFRQLQETQYF
abundance: .
v_gene: TRBV5-1
d_gene: .

CDR3aa: CASSLLAGGGSYNEQFF
abundance: many
v_gene: TRBV5-1
d_gene: TRBD2

CDR3aa: CASSFARRGVAKNIQYF
abundance: many
v_gene: TRBV11-1
d_gene: .

CDR3aa: CASSSAGRTDTQYF
abundance: .
v_gene: TRBV5-4
d_gene: .

CDR3aa: CASGNTATGQETQYF
abundance: many
v_gene: TRBV28
d_gene: .

CDR3aa: CASSQGTGSGANVLTF
abundance: few
v_gene: TRBV3-1
d_gene: TRBD1

CDR3aa: CSAQDRDRGYTEAFF
abundance: .
v_gene: TRBV20-1
d_gene: TRBD1